The sequence of this T cell receptor beta chain was determined in a study of blood T cell repertoires in COVID-19 (dated by TCRdb to the early 2020s). Describing the broader study: Samples from collaborators originated in the United States, Italy and Spain and spanned both the acute and convalescent phases of COVID-19. The samples were drawn from two sources: the first 160 participants of the ongoing ImmuneRACE study, and 1,254 subjects contributed by 6 global collaborators. The prospective study material was composed of cDNA or gDNA derived from T cells, B-cell-depleted T cells, or PBMCs. Subjects who had been exposed to COVID-19, were actively infected with it, or had recovered from it provided the deeply sampled blood TCRbeta repertoires that made up the dataset. The repertoires were released in a freely available public database intended as a resource for research on the immune response to SARS-CoV-2. Nearly every sample came with metadata listing a de-identified subject ID, COVID-19 status, age in years and sex. HLA class I and class II types, where available, came from metadata supplied by the sample provider rather than from assay-based typing. The full study reports these points: Clinical and demographic metadata were provided uncurated, with the amount varying by source and participant.

Participants in the prospective study were aged about 18 to 95 years, lived in approximately 26 United States geographic areas, and enrolled through a virtual design. In the prospective study, cohorts were assigned on the basis of participant-reported clinical history obtained from a screening survey and a study questionnaire. For ImmuneRACE Cohort 3, a participant was defined as recovered based on two consecutive negative NP/OP PCR tests, clearance by a healthcare professional, or resolution of symptoms. In the prospective study, mobile phlebotomists collected whole blood, serum and a nasopharyngeal or oropharyngeal swab from each participant. Prospective study participants could optionally give additional blood draws and questionnaires over an approximately two-month period. Blood samples from the prospective study were shipped frozen or at room temperature prior to DNA extraction. TCRbeta CDR3 regions were amplified from genomic DNA by means of the immunoSEQ Assay, a bias-controlled multiplex PCR. As for the authors' bioinformatics: The number of nucleated cells in each sample was estimated by amplification of reference gene primers within the assay. To quantify the absolute abundance of each unique TCRbeta CDR3 rearrangement, sequence reads were collapsed and filtered. For each sample, productive Simpson clonality was calculated as the square root of Simpson's diversity index over productive rearrangements. Sourced from immuneACCESS, this table was stored by TCRdb with only in-frame sequences that have V and J called. A share of the clones is absent; for the studies checked, an unresolved V gene accounts for under half, and the remainder has no known explanation. The V and J calls and clone size are taken from that table; D and trimming were inferred from the DNA. The sample table lists 230,000 or so clones, roughly 84% of them with a count of one. The top ten hold 3.4% of the sample.

From the cysteine up to the phenylalanine, the CDR3 has a length of 16 residues. Only the CDR3 DNA is retained, 48 bases long and in frame from the first base. V and J are trimmed by 5 bases and 7 bases, and the gene matches miss 15 bases of the junction. Taken from the germline V gene (reference sequence), the CDR1 and CDR2 loops are LNHDA and SQIVND. Regarding this clone: Its specific antigen is unknown. No qualities accompany the bases; no much larger clone lies one base away.

The clonotype comes from a man aged 50-59 years who had recovered from COVID-19. The sample was PBMCs or T cells enriched from blood (not recorded which). The chain is encoded by TRBV19 joined to TRBJ1-1; 8 middle bases align to TRBD1. The nucleotide sequence reads as follows: TGTGCCAGTAGTTCTAATGGGGCAGGGGGCCTTGGTGAAGCTTTCTTT. This translates into CASSSNGAGGLGEAFF.